The following is a T cell receptor (beta chain) sequence with its context. Authors' methods: The assay estimated nucleated cells by amplifying reference gene primers. Sequencing used immunoSEQ multiplex PCR; TCRdb keeps in-frame clones, though not all of them. V and J calls and clone size come straight from that table; D and trimming were deduced from the DNA. The sample consists of 51,000 or so clones, about four fifths of them appearing once. CDR1 is LNHDA, CDR2 SQIVND, per germline (reference sequence). J was trimmed by 0 bases and V by 4 bases; bases with no gene match: 5. This CDR3 region has 15 residues. The sample originates from a study of blood T cell repertoires in COVID-19. About the study: Sources were T cells, B-cell-depleted T cells, or PBMCs; the material itself was cDNA or gDNA.

The clonotype was recovered from a man in his 70s with active COVID-19. The V and J genes are TRBV19 and TRBJ1-1; 7 bases are a match to TRBD1. The sample taken for sequencing was peripheral blood. CDR3 nucleotides: TGTGCCAGTAGTAGACAGGGAGGATTGAACACTGAAGCTTTCTTT. Its translation is CASSRQGGLNTEAFF.